This is a list of T cell receptor beta chains from one sample in a study of vaccination effects on CD4 cells after COVID-19. The method was immunoSEQ multiplex PCR; TCRdb's version includes in-frame clones alone and lacks a portion of them. The top ten hold 7% of the sample, which has fewer than 55,000 clones, about 70% seen once. No antigen has been assigned to these receptors. The input for sequencing was CD4+ T cells from PBMCs cultured without peptide, taken after COVID-19 vaccination. The receptors were gathered from a human donor who received a COVID-19 vaccine. Each CDR3 is given with its conserved first and last residue. A D gene is named only where the DNA matches it firmly. Clone size is not always given. Where it is, it says once, few, many or a class for expanded clones.

d_call cdr3_length j_call v_call clone_size cdr3_nt cdr3_aa
TRBD1 14 TRBJ2-5 TRBV27 few TGTGCCAGCAGTTTCGACAGGGGGACGGAGACCCAGTACTTC CASSFDRGTETQYF
NA 15 TRBJ2-7 TRBV7-9 NA TGTGCCAGCAGCGCGGGGCTGGGGTGGATATACGAGCAGTACTTC CASSAGLGWIYEQYF
TRBD1 14 TRBJ2-2 TRBV6-5 once TGTGCCAGCAGTTATGCACAGGGGGCCGGGGAGCTGTTTTTT CASSYAQGAGELFF
NA 12 TRBJ2-3 TRBV11-2 NA TGTGCCAGCAGCCCGAGCACAGATACGCAGTATTTT CASSPSTDTQYF
NA 11 TRBJ1-1 TRBV20-1 few TGCAGTGCAGGGGTGAACACTGAAGCTTTCTTT CSAGVNTEAFF
NA 14 TRBJ1-1 TRBV6-5 NA TGTGCCAGCAGGACTATGTGGGGGAACACTGAAGCTTTCTTT CASRTMWGNTEAFF
NA 14 TRBJ2-7 TRBV2 NA TGTGCCAGCAGTGACTTGGTAACCGCCGGCGAGCAGTACTTC CASSDLVTAGEQYF
NA 16 TRBJ1-1 TRBV5-1 NA TGCGCCAGCAGTTTAAGCTCAGGAGGCATGAACACTGAAGCTTTCTTT CASSLSSGGMNTEAFF
TRBD2 13 TRBJ2-7 TRBV28 NA TGTGCCAGCAGCCCCGGGGGGTCCTACGAGCAGTACTTC CASSPGGSYEQYF
NA 16 TRBJ2-2 TRBV11-2 few TGTGCCAGCAGCTTAGGCTTCGGGGGGCAATCCGGGGAGCTGTTTTTT CASSLGFGGQSGELFF
TRBD2 14 TRBJ2-1 TRBV7-9 NA TGTGCCAGCATTACGACTAGCGGCTACAATGAGCAGTTCTTC CASITTSGYNEQFF
TRBD2 15 TRBJ2-3 TRBV6-1 few TGTGCCAGCAGTGACGGTAGCGGGGTTACAGATACGCAGTATTTT CASSDGSGVTDTQYF
NA 14 TRBJ2-3 TRBV7-2 NA TGTGCCAGCAGCTGGAAGGGGTATACAGATACGCAGTATTTT CASSWKGYTDTQYF
TRBD1 17 TRBJ2-1 TRBV23-1 NA TGCGCCAGCAGTCAAGATTTCCGGGACAGGGATTCCCATGAGCAGTTCTTC CASSQDFRDRDSHEQFF
NA 11 TRBJ1-2 TRBV2 NA TGTGCCAGCAACGGTGGAGGCGGCTACACCTTC CASNGGGGYTF
NA 17 TRBJ2-3 TRBV12-5 NA TGTGCTAGTGGTTTGCGACCGGGATCGACTTACACAGATACGCAGTATTTT CASGLRPGSTYTDTQYF
TRBD1 15 TRBJ1-1 TRBV5-1 NA TGCGCCAGCAGCTGGCGGGGACAGGAGAACACTGAAGCTTTCTTT CASSWRGQENTEAFF
TRBD1 18 TRBJ1-5 TRBV2 NA TGTGCCAGCAAATTCCAATTAGACAGGGGATATAGCAATCAGCCCCAGCATTTT CASKFQLDRGYSNQPQHF
NA 14 TRBJ2-6 TRBV11-1 few TGTGCCAGCAGCTTACGAGGGGGGGCCAACGTCCTGACTTTC CASSLRGGANVLTF
TRBD1 14 TRBJ1-5 TRBV10-2 NA TGCGCCAGCAGTGACGGACAGGGAAATCAGCCCCAGCATTTT CASSDGQGNQPQHF
NA 14 TRBJ1-5 TRBV9 NA TGTGCCAGCAGCCCTATGGGCTTCAATCAGCCCCAGCATTTT CASSPMGFNQPQHF
NA 12 TRBJ2-7 TRBV10-3 NA TGTGCCATCAGTGAGGGCTCCTACGAGCAGTACTTC CAISEGSYEQYF
NA 16 TRBJ2-3 TRBV4-1 few TGCGCCAGCAGCCAAGATCGGGCGGAGTCCGGAGATACGCAGTATTTT CASSQDRAESGDTQYF
TRBD1 15 TRBJ2-7 TRBV7-2 few TGTGCCAGCAGCTTAGACCGGGACAGACTCTACGAGCAGTACTTC CASSLDRDRLYEQYF
NA 13 TRBJ1-2 TRBV5-4 once TGTGCCAGCAGCCCGGGTCCCTTATCGGGGTATACCTTC CASSPGPLSGYTF
TRBD2 18 TRBJ2-3 TRBV19 NA TGTGCCAGTAGTATAGGGAAAGGGCGGGGGTTAATCACAGATACGCAGTATTTT CASSIGKGRGLITDTQYF
NA 17 TRBJ2-2 TRBV5-1 NA TGCGCCAGCAGCCTAAGACCGGGCCAGGGGAACACCGGGGAGCTGTTTTTT CASSLRPGQGNTGELFF
NA 16 TRBJ2-5 TRBV6-5 NA TGTGCCAGCAGTTACACAATCACGGGCGGGACGGAGACCCAGTACTTC CASSYTITGGTETQYF
TRBD2 14 TRBJ2-1 TRBV20-1 NA TGCAGTGCTAGTGGGGGGAGGGTCCACAATGAGCAGTTCTTC CSASGGRVHNEQFF
NA 14 TRBJ2-2 TRBV5-1 NA TGCGCCAGCAGCCAGACAGCAAACACCGGGGAGCTGTTTTTT CASSQTANTGELFF
NA 16 TRBJ1-1 TRBV5-1 NA TGCGCCAGCAGCTTGGAGAAGGGGCTGGGTGGCACTGAAGCTTTCTTT CASSLEKGLGGTEAFF
NA 14 TRBJ2-1 TRBV18 NA TGTGCCAGCTCACCGGCCAAAGAGAACAATGAGCAGTTCTTC CASSPAKENNEQFF
NA 13 TRBJ2-7 TRBV5-6 NA TGTGCCAGCAGCAAGGACCCGGTGGGGGAGCAGTACTTC CASSKDPVGEQYF
NA 15 TRBJ1-3 TRBV6-5 NA TGTGCCAGCAGTTACTCGACATCGTCGGGAAACACCATATATTTT CASSYSTSSGNTIYF
TRBD1 15 TRBJ1-1 TRBV10-1 few TGCGCCAGCAGTGAGTCAACAGGGGGCGCGGGTGAAGCTTTCTTT CASSESTGGAGEAFF
TRBD1 15 TRBJ2-2 TRBV2 NA TGTGCCAGCAGTGGGACAGGGATGAACACCGGGGAGCTGTTTTTT CASSGTGMNTGELFF
TRBD2 16 TRBJ2-1 TRBV7-2 NA TGTGCCAGCAGACACTTAAAGCGGGAGTCCTACAATGAGCAGTTCTTC CASRHLKRESYNEQFF
NA 12 TRBJ2-7 TRBV29-1 few TGCAGCGTTCTATCCGGGGGGCGGGAGCAGTACTTC CSVLSGGREQYF
TRBD1 18 TRBJ2-5 TRBV10-3 NA TGTGCCATCAGTGAGTCGGTGTTTAGGACAGGGACCCAAGGGGCCCAGTACTTC CAISESVFRTGTQGAQYF
TRBD1 15 TRBJ2-7 TRBV10-3 NA TGTGCCATCAGTGAATACAGGGGGGCCTCCTACGAGCAGTACTTC CAISEYRGASYEQYF
NA 12 TRBJ2-1 TRBV20-1 NA TGCAGTGCTAGTGCCGGGAGTGAAGAGCAGTTCTTC CSASAGSEEQFF
TRBD1 13 TRBJ2-1 TRBV19 NA TGTGCCAGTAGTATAAGGGACAGCAATGAGCAGTTCTTC CASSIRDSNEQFF
TRBD2 15 TRBJ2-3 TRBV4-1 NA TGCGCCAGCAGCCAAACCGGACTAGTAACAGATACGCAGTATTTT CASSQTGLVTDTQYF
TRBD2 18 TRBJ2-7 TRBV7-9 NA TGTGCCAGCAGCCCGATGACTAGCGGGGGTATAAATTCCTACGAGCAGTACTTC CASSPMTSGGINSYEQYF
NA 13 TRBJ1-2 TRBV7-2 NA TGTGCCAGCAGCTTAGACAGGGTATCTGGCTACACCTTC CASSLDRVSGYTF
NA 16 TRBJ2-2 TRBV4-1 NA TGCGCCAGCAGCCAAGAATGGGTAGGGATTACCGGGGAGCTGTTTTTT CASSQEWVGITGELFF